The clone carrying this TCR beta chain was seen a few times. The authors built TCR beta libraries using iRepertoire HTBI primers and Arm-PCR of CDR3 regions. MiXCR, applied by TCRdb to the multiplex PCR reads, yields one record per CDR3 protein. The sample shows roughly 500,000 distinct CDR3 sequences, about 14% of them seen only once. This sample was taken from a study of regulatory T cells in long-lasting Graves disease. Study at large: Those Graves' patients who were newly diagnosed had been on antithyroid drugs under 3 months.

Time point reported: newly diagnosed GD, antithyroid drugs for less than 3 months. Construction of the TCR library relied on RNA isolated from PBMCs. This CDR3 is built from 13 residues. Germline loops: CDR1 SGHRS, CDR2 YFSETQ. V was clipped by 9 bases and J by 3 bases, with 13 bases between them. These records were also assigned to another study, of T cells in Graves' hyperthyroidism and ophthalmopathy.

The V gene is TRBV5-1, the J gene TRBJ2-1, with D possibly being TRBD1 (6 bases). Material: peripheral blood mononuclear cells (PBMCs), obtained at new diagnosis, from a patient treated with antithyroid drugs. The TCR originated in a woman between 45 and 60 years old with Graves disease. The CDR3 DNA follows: TGCGCCACTATGGACAGTGGCTACAATGAGCAGTTCTTC. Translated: CATMDSGYNEQFF.